These 8 T cell receptor beta chains came from one sample sequenced in a study of cytomegalovirus exposure and HLA in healthy donors. The PCR made use of 60 Vbeta and 13 Jbeta primers. The table came from immunoSEQ multiplex PCR; TCRdb's copy has only in-frame clones and leaves some out. The data hold 170,000 or so clones, with 80% observed a single time. Material for sequencing was PBMCs. The receptors stem from a boy under 18 in good health and CMV-seronegative.

The chain links TRBV5-5 to TRBJ1-2, with D maybe TRBD1 (5 bases). The CDR3 consists of 13 residues. Trimming stripped 1 base from V and 7 bases from J, with 11 bases between. CDR1 is SGHKS and CDR2 is YYEKEE in the germline V gene (reference sequence). CDR3 protein: CASSLLQVGGYTF. The DNA for the CDR3 is TGTGCCAGCAGCTTGCTACAGGTTGGTGGCTACACCTTC.

The chain employs TRBV19 and TRBJ1-2; the D is unclear. V was clipped by 3 bases and J by 1 base, with 15 bases between them. Germline CDR1 is LNHDA and CDR2 is SQIVND (reference sequence). The CDR3 contains 16 residues. The DNA for the CDR3 is TGTGCCAGTAGTATGGCAGGACTGGAGAATAACTATGGCTACACCTTC. Its protein is CASSMAGLENNYGYTF.

The rearrangement joins TRBV30 to TRBJ2-2, with a weak D call TRBD1 (6 bases). The CDR3 runs 13 residues. Germline values: CDR1 GTSNPN, CDR2 SVGIG (reference sequence). Trimming cost V 0 bases and J 6 bases, with 8 bases left between them. Here the CDR3 reads CAWSVTGSGELFF. The DNA of the CDR3 is TGTGCCTGGAGTGTTACAGGGTCCGGGGAGCTGTTTTTT.

The chain links TRBV2 to TRBJ1-1; no reliable D call. The CDR3 extends over 13 amino acids. Germline V gene sequence: CDR1 SNHLY, CDR2 FYNNEI. Trimming left V 4 bases short and J 1 base short, with 7 bases between. The CDR3 bases are TGTGCCAGCAGTGGTGGAGGGAACACTGAAGCTTTCTTT. Translated: CASSGGGNTEAFF.

The V gene is TRBV5-4, the J gene TRBJ1-3; 7 bases are shared with TRBD1. The CDR3 is 15 amino acids. The V gene end was trimmed by 4 bases and the J gene end by 4 bases; junction bases not matched to a gene: 8. The germline CDR1 and CDR2 sequences are SGHNT and YYREEE (reference sequence). The CDR3: CASSQDRVRGNTIYF. DNA of the CDR3: TGTGCCAGCAGCCAAGACAGGGTGCGCGGAAACACCATATATTTT.

The V and J genes are TRBV4-1 and TRBJ2-1; D call uncertain. V lost 4 bases and J lost 8, with 21 bases in between. Germline V lookup: CDR1 MGHRA, CDR2 YSYEKL. There are 16 residues in the CDR3. The CDR3 is CASSPDRRRRSHEQFF. CDR3 nucleotide sequence: TGCGCCAGCAGCCCAGACCGAAGGCGGCGATCCCATGAGCAGTTCTTC.

This clone has only a few counts. The chain is built from TRBV4-3 and TRBJ2-5; TRBD2 matches 9 bases. The J call may be faulty, since TRBJ2-7 better matches the DNA end. This CDR3 has 16 residues. Germline loops: CDR1 LGHNA, CDR2 YSLEER. The CDR3 spells CASSQGALAGTYEQYF. The CDR3 bases are TGCGCCAGCAGCCAAGGAGCCCTAGCGGGAACCTACGAGCAGTACTTC.

The chain carries TRBV4-1 and TRBJ2-4; a possible D gene is TRBD1 (6 bases). The CDR3 length is 17 residues. V lost 2 bases and J 1 base, leaving 15 bases between the germline ends. Germline V gene sequence: CDR1 MGHRA, CDR2 YSYEKL. DNA for the CDR3: TGCGCCAGCAGCCAACTTGGGGGCGATACGGCCAAAAACATTCAGTACTTC. It encodes CASSQLGGDTAKNIQYF.